A selection of T cell receptor beta chains follows, all from one sample in a study of regulatory T cells in long-lasting Graves disease. One entry per CDR3 protein, called by TCRdb with MiXCR from the multiplex PCR reads. The table records roughly 560,000 distinct CDR3 sequences, 9.5% to 15% of them present only once. These data are also associated with another study on T cells in Graves' hyperthyroidism and ophthalmopathy.

The sequences come from peripheral blood mononuclear cells (PBMCs), collected at new diagnosis, from a patient treated with antithyroid drugs. The source of these receptors is a woman younger than 45 with Graves disease. The CDR3 runs from the conserved cysteine through the conserved F or W. Each record gives: V gene, D gene, CDR3 protein. The D gene is left open where the match is weak.

V gene: TRBV30
D gene: -
CDR3 protein: CAWTVGLSSGNTIYF

V gene: TRBV20-1
D gene: -
CDR3 protein: CSASDLGGLNEKLFF

V gene: TRBV4-1
D gene: TRBD1
CDR3 protein: CASSQDTGQGQPQHF

V gene: TRBV15
D gene: -
CDR3 protein: CATSRERGFKTKNIQYF

V gene: TRBV5-1
D gene: -
CDR3 protein: CASSLDSHYGYTF

V gene: TRBV6-1
D gene: -
CDR3 protein: CANGCTPNEKLFF

V gene: TRBV11-2
D gene: -
CDR3 protein: CASSWVGGRETQYF

V gene: TRBV6-1
D gene: -
CDR3 protein: CASSDSLDGGDTQYF

V gene: TRBV20-1
D gene: -
CDR3 protein: CSARSAAGNTIYF

V gene: TRBV19
D gene: -
CDR3 protein: CASSIEGSGANVLTF

V gene: TRBV28
D gene: TRBD1
CDR3 protein: CASSSWKLGGRSYEQYF

V gene: TRBV20-1
D gene: TRBD2
CDR3 protein: CSARGTSGQEAQYF

V gene: TRBV7-9
D gene: -
CDR3 protein: CASSSLGRIGNTEAFF

V gene: TRBV18
D gene: -
CDR3 protein: CASSPYRDEQYF

V gene: TRBV10-3
D gene: TRBD2
CDR3 protein: CAISPNSGLAGGEEQYF

V gene: TRBV5-1
D gene: TRBD1
CDR3 protein: CASSLWDSNTEAFF

V gene: TRBV2
D gene: -
CDR3 protein: CASSEPGGPDQPQHF

V gene: TRBV18
D gene: -
CDR3 protein: CASSPGRVSYEQYF

V gene: TRBV30
D gene: -
CDR3 protein: CAWSAAQGQPQHF

V gene: TRBV2
D gene: -
CDR3 protein: CASGNRVNTEAFF

V gene: TRBV11-2
D gene: -
CDR3 protein: CASSLGTLARVREQYF

V gene: TRBV25-1
D gene: -
CDR3 protein: CASSEFSGANSPLHF

V gene: TRBV5-1
D gene: -
CDR3 protein: CASSRREGAGELFF

V gene: TRBV3-1
D gene: TRBD2
CDR3 protein: CASSRSGGRDEQFF

V gene: TRBV18
D gene: -
CDR3 protein: CASLAGLTDTQYF

V gene: TRBV13
D gene: TRBD2
CDR3 protein: CASSNLAGGSTDTQYF

V gene: TRBV28
D gene: -
CDR3 protein: CASSLSGRSDIQYF

V gene: TRBV7-2
D gene: TRBD2
CDR3 protein: CASSLAQGLAYTDTQYF

V gene: TRBV12-3/TRBV12-4
D gene: TRBD1
CDR3 protein: CASSPRTGFETQYF

V gene: TRBV5-1
D gene: TRBD2
CDR3 protein: CASSLGTSGSNEQFF

V gene: TRBV15
D gene: TRBD2
CDR3 protein: CATSSPWGGNEQFF

V gene: TRBV24-1
D gene: -
CDR3 protein: CATSDLRDNEQFF

V gene: TRBV29-1
D gene: -
CDR3 protein: CSVHRDKRGQETQYF

V gene: TRBV14
D gene: -
CDR3 protein: CASSPGQAGTFNEQFF

V gene: TRBV20-1
D gene: TRBD1
CDR3 protein: CSARGRQGALIYNEQFF

V gene: TRBV28
D gene: -
CDR3 protein: CASRTPANTEAFF

V gene: TRBV6-1
D gene: -
CDR3 protein: CASQANTEAFF

V gene: TRBV3-1
D gene: TRBD2
CDR3 protein: CASSLRTSSYEQYF

V gene: TRBV20-1
D gene: -
CDR3 protein: CGSGPSSGNTIYF

V gene: TRBV5-5
D gene: TRBD1
CDR3 protein: CASSFLQGWIDTEAFF

V gene: TRBV19
D gene: TRBD2
CDR3 protein: CASSQTPNIAGGQGEQFF

V gene: TRBV20-1
D gene: -
CDR3 protein: CSAYPGAGPEKLFF

V gene: TRBV7-8
D gene: TRBD2
CDR3 protein: CASSSLAGGIGVQFF

V gene: TRBV13
D gene: TRBD1
CDR3 protein: CASSSEGAPFYGHTF

V gene: TRBV28
D gene: TRBD1
CDR3 protein: CASSLPYSGTGHYGYTF

V gene: TRBV27
D gene: TRBD2
CDR3 protein: CASISPGLGTDTQYF

V gene: TRBV9
D gene: -
CDR3 protein: CASSVSGTLSEQFF

V gene: TRBV6-1
D gene: -
CDR3 protein: CASRPPGNHYGYTF

V gene: TRBV20-1
D gene: -
CDR3 protein: CSARDQGNKNTEAFF

V gene: TRBV6-1
D gene: TRBD1
CDR3 protein: CASSHWDRNLRDTQYF

V gene: TRBV9
D gene: -
CDR3 protein: CASSVGSGQHNEKLFF